This record looks at one T cell receptor beta chain sequence and its context. The data derive from a study of siplizumab effects on memory and regulatory T cells. Measured with immunoSEQ multiplex PCR; TCRdb has only the in-frame clones, and not every one. The data hold 50,000 or so clones, with more than 85% observed a single time. The CDR3 totals 16 residues. This rearrangement joins TRBV21-1 to TRBJ1-4; the listed D gene, TRBD1, was not tested against the DNA. TRBV21-1 is a pseudogene. Sequencing input: CD8+ T cells sorted from blood. The receptor's source is a human donor in good health. This CDR3 is CASSKEGDRENEKLFF. Here the CDR3 DNA reads TGTGCCAGCAGCAAAGAAGGGGACAGGGAGAATGAAAAACTGTTTTTT.